This T cell receptor beta chain emerged from a study of blood T cell repertoires in COVID-19. Turning to the study itself: From the United States, Italy and Spain came samples of acute and convalescent COVID-19.

Trimming left V 5 bases short and J 2 bases short, with 11 bases between. The CDR3 spans 14 residues. The germline V gene encodes CDR1 SGHTA and CDR2 FQGTGA. TCRdb's copy holds only in-frame clones and misses some; the assay was immunoSEQ multiplex PCR. The table shows approximately 88,000 clones, with 80% occurring only once. The chain has TRBV7-3 and TRBJ2-3; D perhaps matches TRBD2 (6 bases). The TCR comes from a man between 45 and 60 years old who had recovered from COVID-19. Sequencing was performed on peripheral blood. CDR3 in DNA: TGTGCCAGCAGCCCCGGGACTGCCACAGATACGCAGTATTTT. Translated, it gives CASSPGTATDTQYF.